This section outlines one TCR beta chain sequence together with its context. Its specificity is unknown. This sample was taken from a study of T cells after yellow fever vaccination. The wider study: Those fractions that held only low numbers of cells were prepared using the SMART-Seq v4 Ultra Low Input RNA kit.

TCRdb reprocessed the 5' RACE reads with MiXCR, giving one entry per CDR3 protein. The table records approximately 300,000 distinct CDR3 sequences, roughly a tenth of them present only once. Notes on the study in general: CD4 and CD8 compartments shared a small share of clonotypes, likely from convergent recombination. FACS-sorted repertoires could contain abundant clonotypes contaminating from the bulk population.

V lost 7 bases to trimming and J lost 1 base, with 15 bases between them. Germline V gene sequence: CDR1 MNHEY, CDR2 SVGAGI. The CDR3 covers 15 residues. Sequences were derived from CD4+ T cells sorted from PBMCs, sampled 45 days after the yellow fever booster vaccination. The sequence came from a man aged 18 to 30 who received the YFV17D yellow fever vaccine. The chain employs TRBV6-5 and TRBJ2-3; D is possibly TRBD2 (7 bases). CDR3: CASKQGLPRTDTQYF. CDR3 bases: TGTGCCAGCAAACAGGGACTACCCCGCACAGATACGCAGTATTTT.